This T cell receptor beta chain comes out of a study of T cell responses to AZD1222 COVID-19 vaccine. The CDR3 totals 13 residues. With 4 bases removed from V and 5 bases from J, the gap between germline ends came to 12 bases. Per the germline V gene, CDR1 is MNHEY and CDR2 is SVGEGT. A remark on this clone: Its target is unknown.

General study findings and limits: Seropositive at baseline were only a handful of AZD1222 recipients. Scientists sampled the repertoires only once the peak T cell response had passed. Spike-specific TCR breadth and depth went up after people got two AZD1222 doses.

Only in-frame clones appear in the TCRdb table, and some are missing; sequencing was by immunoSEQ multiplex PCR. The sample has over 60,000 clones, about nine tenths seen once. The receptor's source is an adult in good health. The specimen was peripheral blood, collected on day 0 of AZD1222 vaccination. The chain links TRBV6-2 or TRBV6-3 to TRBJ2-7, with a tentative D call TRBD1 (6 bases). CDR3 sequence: CASSFTQGNEQYF. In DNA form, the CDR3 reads TGTGCCAGCAGTTTCACACAGGGAAACGAGCAGTACTTC.